Listed below are T cell receptor beta chains from one sample, sequenced in a study of somatic mutations in cytotoxic T cells in rheumatoid arthritis. Sequenced by immunoSEQ multiplex PCR; TCRdb stores in-frame clones only, minus some. The sample shows roughly 16,000 clones, approximately 82% of them seen only once. The sequenced material came from CD8+ T cells sorted from blood. The receptors were sampled from a woman aged 45-59 years with rheumatoid arthritis. Each CDR3 is given with its conserved first and last residue. D genes are given only for firm matches. Clone size is given for some rows only: seen once, a few or many times, or a class if the clone is expanded.

TRBV20-1,10,TRBJ2-1,-,-,CSAGGDEQFF,TGCAGTGCTGGCGGGGATGAGCAGTTCTTC
TRBV5-5,14,TRBJ2-7,-,-,CASSLGVLAYEQYF,TGTGCCAGCAGCTTGGGCGTACTGGCCTACGAGCAGTACTTC
TRBV5-6,14,TRBJ1-5,-,-,CASSSKGSNQPQHF,TGTGCCAGCAGCTCCAAAGGTAGCAATCAGCCCCAGCATTTT
TRBV30,15,TRBJ2-5,once,TRBD2,CAWSGSETSVETQYF,TGTGCCTGGAGTGGATCCGAGACTAGCGTAGAGACCCAGTACTTC
TRBV6-4,16,TRBJ2-5,-,TRBD2,CASKPPGLAGQETQYF,TGTGCCAGCAAACCTCCGGGACTAGCGGGCCAAGAGACCCAGTACTTC
TRBV6-1,15,TRBJ1-1,-,-,CASSERMGLYTEAFF,TGTGCCAGCAGTGAAAGGATGGGGTTGTACACTGAAGCTTTCTTT
TRBV19,15,TRBJ1-5,-,-,CASSMLENSNQPQHF,TGTGCCAGTAGTATGTTGGAAAATAGCAATCAGCCCCAGCATTTT
TRBV4-3,16,TRBJ2-1,-,TRBD1,CASSQDVWTGGGEQFF,TGCGCCAGCAGCCAAGATGTATGGACAGGGGGCGGAGAGCAGTTCTTC
TRBV7-9,18,TRBJ2-3,once,TRBD1,CASSGNRMDRHFTDTQYF,TGTGCCAGCAGCGGCAACCGAATGGACAGGCATTTCACAGATACGCAGTATTTT
TRBV5-3,14,TRBJ2-5,-,-,CASSSPDYQETQYF,TGTGCCAGCAGCTCTCCAGACTACCAAGAGACCCAGTACTTC
TRBV27,14,TRBJ2-3,-,-,CASSLQTPTDTQYF,TGTGCCAGCAGTTTACAGACCCCAACAGATACGCAGTATTTT
TRBV9,15,TRBJ2-1,-,-,CASSVDREIYNEQFF,TGTGCCAGCAGCGTAGACAGGGAAATATACAATGAGCAGTTCTTC
TRBV4-1,16,TRBJ2-1,-,-,CASSQEPSGSSNEQFF,TGCGCCAGCAGCCAAGAGCCCAGTGGTAGCTCCAATGAGCAGTTCTTC
TRBV7-2,14,TRBJ2-2,-,-,CASSFPAPTGELFF,TGTGCCAGCAGCTTCCCGGCCCCCACCGGGGAGCTGTTTTTT
TRBV19,14,TRBJ2-7,-,-,CASSLGRETGEQYF,TGTGCCAGTAGTCTGGGCCGGGAGACGGGGGAGCAGTACTTC
TRBV13,16,TRBJ1-2,large,-,CASSQTHGTPGRGYTF,TGTGCCAGCAGCCAAACCCACGGGACTCCCGGGCGGGGCTACACCTTC
TRBV14,13,TRBJ1-2,-,-,CASSQGRLYGYTF,TGTGCCAGCAGCCAAGGGCGGCTCTATGGCTACACCTTC
TRBV30,12,TRBJ2-3,-,-,CAWSAIRNTQYF,TGTGCCTGGAGTGCTATTCGGAATACGCAGTATTTT
TRBV28,18,TRBJ2-7,-,TRBD2,CASSLPGLAGGPLSEQYF,TGTGCCAGCAGTTTACCAGGACTAGCGGGGGGCCCCCTAAGTGAGCAGTACTTC
TRBV14,13,TRBJ2-7,-,-,CASSQVEAYEQYF,TGTGCCAGCAGCCAAGTTGAGGCCTACGAGCAGTACTTC
TRBV5-4,15,TRBJ2-1,few,-,CASSGPGTGANEQFF,TGTGCCAGCAGCGGACCCGGGACGGGGGCGAATGAGCAGTTCTTC
TRBV7-9,15,TRBJ2-7,-,-,CASSLGGGYPYEQYF,TGTGCCAGCAGCCTGGGGGGCGGGTACCCCTACGAGCAGTACTTC
TRBV5-6,13,TRBJ2-7,once,TRBD2,CASSGGVPGEQYF,TGTGCCAGCAGCGGGGGGGTTCCGGGCGAGCAGTACTTC
TRBV5-1,15,TRBJ2-1,-,TRBD1,CASSVGTGSYNEQFF,TGCGCCAGCAGCGTCGGGACAGGCTCTTACAATGAGCAGTTCTTC